Listed below are T cell receptor beta chains from one sample, sequenced in a study of cytomegalovirus exposure and HLA in healthy donors. Generated by immunoSEQ multiplex PCR, the TCRdb table keeps only in-frame clones and is missing some. The profile covers 75,000 to 90,000 clones, with approximately 70% appearing a single time and 8.5% to 14% taken by the ten largest. The source material was PBMCs. The receptors were gathered from a middle-aged woman in good health and CMV-seropositive. Each CDR3 is given with its conserved first and last residue. A D gene is named only where the DNA matches it firmly. Not all rows give a size; the values are once, few, many and, for expanded clones, a class.

size,D,J,V,CDR3,DNA
once,-,TRBJ1-2,TRBV6-5,CASRHSSNYGYTF,TGTGCCAGCAGACACAGCTCTAACTATGGCTACACCTTC
-,-,TRBJ2-1,TRBV29-1,CSVEASLALQGGAQFF,TGCAGCGTTGAAGCATCGTTGGCCCTACAAGGTGGGGCGCAGTTCTTC
-,-,TRBJ1-3,TRBV28,CASPRLGNTIYF,TGTGCCAGCCCTAGGTTAGGAAACACCATATATTTT
once,-,TRBJ1-5,TRBV30,CAWSVQGTQPQHF,TGTGCCTGGAGTGTGCAGGGAACCCAGCCCCAGCATTTT
once,-,TRBJ2-1,TRBV29-1,CSVVWTDRNEQFF,TGCAGCGTTGTTTGGACTGATCGCAATGAGCAGTTCTTC
many,TRBD2,TRBJ2-5,TRBV7-8,CASSFGEGWGETQYF,TGTGCCAGCAGCTTTGGGGAGGGATGGGGGGAGACCCAGTACTTC
-,TRBD1,TRBJ1-1,TRBV9,CASSPRGDSMNTEAFF,TGTGCCAGCAGCCCCCGTGGGGACAGCATGAACACTGAAGCTTTCTTT
-,-,TRBJ2-2,TRBV5-1,CASRLGGTGELFF,TGCGCCAGCAGACTTGGGGGGACCGGGGAGCTGTTTTTT
once,-,TRBJ1-1,TRBV27,CASSFTTSTGEAFF,TGTGCCAGCAGTTTTACGACCTCGACTGGTGAAGCTTTCTTT
few,TRBD2,TRBJ2-1,TRBV30,CATGSGGHSYNEQFF,TGTGCCACGGGTAGCGGGGGCCATTCCTACAATGAGCAGTTCTTC
few,-,TRBJ2-1,TRBV7-8,CASSLLGQTGEQFF,TGTGCCAGCAGCTTACTAGGCCAGACCGGTGAGCAGTTCTTC
-,-,TRBJ2-1,TRBV9,CASSVGAGSYNEQFF,TGTGCCAGCAGCGTAGGAGCAGGGTCCTACAATGAGCAGTTCTTC
-,-,TRBJ2-2,TRBV5-1,CASSLYLTGELFF,TGCGCCAGCAGCCTTTATCTCACCGGGGAGCTGTTTTTT
-,-,TRBJ2-7,TRBV21-1,CASSKTSGVYEQYF,TGTGCCAGCAGCAAGACTAGCGGGGTCTACGAGCAGTACTTC
-,TRBD2,TRBJ2-1,TRBV15,CATSRDLGGNEQFF,TGTGCCACCAGCAGAGATTTGGGGGGGAATGAGCAGTTCTTC
-,-,TRBJ1-1,TRBV7-2,CASSLVVLNTEAFF,TGTGCCAGCAGCTTAGTAGTACTGAACACTGAAGCTTTCTTT
-,TRBD2,TRBJ2-7,TRBV30,CAWGGTGTSSYEQYF,TGTGCCTGGGGGGGCACCGGGACTAGCTCTTACGAGCAGTACTTC
few,-,TRBJ1-5,TRBV27,CASSPRQGNQPQHF,TGTGCCAGCAGTCCTCGACAGGGCAATCAGCCCCAGCATTTT
-,TRBD1,TRBJ2-5,TRBV7-9,CASSSGQGWETQYF,TGTGCCAGCAGTTCGGGACAGGGTTGGGAGACCCAGTACTTC
-,-,TRBJ2-7,TRBV30,CAWRLTGYEQYF,TGTGCCTGGCGATTGACAGGCTACGAGCAGTACTTC
-,-,TRBJ1-3,TRBV18,CASSPPEANTIYF,TGTGCCAGCTCACCTCCCGAAGCGAACACCATATATTTT
-,-,TRBJ1-5,TRBV19,CASSILRGTRNQPQHF,TGTGCCAGTAGTATATTAAGAGGGACTCGCAATCAGCCCCAGCATTTT
-,-,TRBJ2-7,TRBV7-8,CASSPRFTLGAYEQYF,TGTGCCAGCAGCCCCAGATTCACTTTGGGAGCCTACGAGCAGTACTTC
-,TRBD1,TRBJ2-7,TRBV7-9,CASSLQGVGGYEQYF,TGTGCCAGCAGCTTACAGGGGGTAGGGGGTTACGAGCAGTACTTC
-,-,TRBJ2-7,TRBV29-1,CSVAQGNSYEQYF,TGCAGCGTTGCGCAGGGGAATTCCTACGAGCAGTACTTC
-,-,TRBJ2-4,TRBV5-1,CASSAGTENIQYF,TGCGCCAGCAGCGCAGGTACAGAAAACATTCAGTACTTC
few,-,TRBJ1-4,TRBV4-2,CASTQLLATNEKLFF,TGTGCCAGCACCCAATTACTTGCAACTAATGAAAAACTGTTTTTT
once,TRBD2,TRBJ2-3,TRBV13,CASSPSGGGDTQYF,TGTGCCAGCAGCCCCAGCGGCGGGGGGGATACGCAGTATTTT
-,-,TRBJ2-5,TRBV7-8,CASSPTGSQYF,TGTGCCAGCAGCCCAACGGGGTCCCAGTACTTC
-,TRBD1,TRBJ2-7,TRBV2,CASRRDRGLDEQYF,TGTGCCAGCAGAAGGGACAGGGGCCTCGACGAGCAGTACTTC
-,-,TRBJ2-3,TRBV10-3,CAISDRSRGDTQYF,TGTGCCATCAGTGATAGGTCCCGGGGAGATACGCAGTATTTT
-,TRBD1,TRBJ1-5,TRBV10-2,CASRQGAQSQPQHF,TGCGCCAGCAGGCAGGGGGCGCAGAGTCAGCCCCAGCATTTT
-,TRBD2,TRBJ2-3,TRBV5-1,CASSWSSGGSTDTQYF,TGCGCCAGCAGCTGGAGTAGCGGGGGGAGCACAGATACGCAGTATTTT
-,-,TRBJ1-5,TRBV6-5,CASSYSPLNQPQHF,TGTGCCAGCAGTTATAGTCCGCTCAATCAGCCCCAGCATTTT
-,-,TRBJ1-4,TRBV9,CASSVGPTGNEKLFF,TGTGCCAGCAGCGTAGGTCCGACGGGAAATGAAAAACTGTTTTTT
-,TRBD1,TRBJ1-3,TRBV6-5,CASRQGVGNTIYF,TGTGCCAGCAGGCAGGGGGTTGGAAACACCATATATTTT
once,TRBD2,TRBJ2-3,TRBV9,CASSSLAGPTDTQYF,TGTGCCAGCAGCTCCCTAGCGGGGCCCACAGATACGCAGTATTTT
-,-,TRBJ1-5,TRBV19,CASSIEGLRNQPQHF,TGTGCCAGTAGTATCGAGGGACTGAGAAATCAGCCCCAGCATTTT
-,TRBD1,TRBJ1-2,TRBV29-1,CSVASAIGGVGGYTF,TGCAGCGTTGCCTCGGCAATAGGGGGCGTTGGGGGCTACACCTTC
-,-,TRBJ2-7,TRBV18,CASSQVGNEQYF,TGTGCCAGCTCCCAAGTCGGTAACGAGCAGTACTTC
-,TRBD1,TRBJ2-3,TRBV18,CASSPDRASTDTQYF,TGTGCCAGCTCACCCGACAGGGCCTCCACAGATACGCAGTATTTT